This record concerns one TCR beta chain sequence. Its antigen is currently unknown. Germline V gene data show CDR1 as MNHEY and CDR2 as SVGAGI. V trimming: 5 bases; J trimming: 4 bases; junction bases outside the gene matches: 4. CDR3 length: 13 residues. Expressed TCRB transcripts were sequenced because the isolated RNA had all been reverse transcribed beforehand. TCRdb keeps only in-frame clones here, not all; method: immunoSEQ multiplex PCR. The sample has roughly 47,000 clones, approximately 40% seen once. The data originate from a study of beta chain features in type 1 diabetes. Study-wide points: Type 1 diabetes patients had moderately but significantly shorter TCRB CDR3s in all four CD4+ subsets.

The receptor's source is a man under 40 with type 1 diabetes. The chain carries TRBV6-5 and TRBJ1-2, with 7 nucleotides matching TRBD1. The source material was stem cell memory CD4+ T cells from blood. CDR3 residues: CASSRDSFYGYTF. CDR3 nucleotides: TGTGCCAGCAGTCGGGACAGTTTCTATGGCTACACCTTC.